These 17 T cell receptor beta chains share one sample of origin, sequenced in a study of blood T cell repertoires in COVID-19. Data came from immunoSEQ multiplex PCR; TCRdb stores just in-frame clones and leaves some out. Among about 190,000 clones listed, 75% to 90% were seen once. Sequenced input: peripheral blood. The receptors stem from a man aged 60 to 69 with acute or convalescent COVID-19.

V usage is TRBV7-2 and J usage is TRBJ1-1; D uncertain. Germline V gives CDR1 SGHTA, CDR2 FQGNSA. Trimming left V 5 bases short and J 9 bases short, with 22 bases between. CDR3 length equals 15 residues. This CDR3 is CASSILIRGYHQAFF. The CDR3 bases are TGTGCCAGCAGCATACTGATCCGGGGATATCATCAAGCTTTCTTT.

The chain couples TRBV19 to TRBJ2-5, with 12 bases identical to TRBD2. Germline values: CDR1 LNHDA, CDR2 SQIVND (reference sequence). V shed 5 bases and J 4 bases; nucleotides not matched to a gene: 5. The CDR3 length is 15 residues. The CDR3 reads CASSFSSGGAETQYF. CDR3 DNA: TGTGCCAGTAGTTTCTCTAGCGGGGGGGCAGAGACCCAGTACTTC.

This chain joins TRBV10-3 and TRBJ1-6, with D maybe TRBD1 (6 bases). The V end lost 7 bases, the J end lost 7 bases, and 14 bases lay between the germline ends. The CDR3 spans 14 residues. Germline V gene sequence: CDR1 ENHRY, CDR2 SYGVKD. In DNA form, the CDR3 reads TGTGCCATCACCGGACAGTTGGGCAATTCACCCCTCCACTTT. It translates to CAITGQLGNSPLHF.

The chain employs TRBV7-9 and TRBJ2-2; 13 bases match TRBD2. The CDR3 totals 17 residues. Per germline, CDR1 SEHNR and CDR2 FQNEAQ (reference sequence). Losses at the gene ends were 5 bases for V and 2 bases for J; bases not matched to a gene: 5. The CDR3 loop reads CASSGRLAGGNTGELFF. CDR3 DNA: TGTGCCAGCAGCGGAAGACTAGCGGGAGGTAACACCGGGGAGCTGTTTTTT.

This clone has only one observation. The gene calls are TRBV4-2 and TRBJ2-7, with 8 bases that match TRBD2. V lost 0 bases to trimming and J lost 1 base; unmatched junction nucleotides: 8. The CDR3 has 17 amino acids. The germline gives CDR1 LGHNA, CDR2 YNFKEQ. The CDR3, as DNA: TGTGCCAGCAGCCAAGATCTTACGAGCGGGGGATCCTACGAGCAGTACTTC. The encoded protein is CASSQDLTSGGSYEQYF.

This clone has a single count. This rearrangement joins TRBV5-6 to TRBJ2-3; 8 bases fit TRBD1. Trimming cost V 1 base and J 1 base; bases outside gene matches: 8. The CDR3 contains 17 residues. Germline V gene data show CDR1 as SGHDT and CDR2 as YYEEEE. The CDR3 loop reads CASSLWTTGEGTDTQYF. DNA of the CDR3: TGTGCCAGCAGCTTGTGGACGACAGGGGAAGGCACAGATACGCAGTATTTT.

This CDR3 is CATSGAGTGHGYTF. The CDR3 coding sequence is TGTGCCACCAGTGGAGCCGGGACAGGGCATGGCTACACCTTC. V is TRBV24-1 and J is TRBJ1-2, with 9 bases that match TRBD1. Germline CDR1 reads KGHDR; CDR2 reads SFDVKD. The CDR3 covers 14 residues. Trimming removed 5 bases from V and 6 bases from J; junction bases left unmatched: 6.

The DNA of the CDR3 is TGTGCCAGCAGCTATCAGGGACTAGCGGGAGCCTACAATGAGCAGTTCTTC. Its protein product is CASSYQGLAGAYNEQFF. The chain carries TRBV5-6 and TRBJ2-1; TRBD2 matches at 14 bases. In germline, CDR1 is SGHDT, CDR2 YYEEEE. CDR3 length: 17 amino acids. The trim removed 3 bases at V and 2 bases at J, leaving 4 bases unmatched.

This clone was seen once. The chain uses TRBV4-2 and TRBJ1-5; D call uncertain. Looked up from germline, CDR1 is LGHNA and CDR2 is YNFKEQ. V lost 0 bases, J lost 0 bases, and 6 bases lay in between. The CDR3 is made up of 15 amino acids. CDR3 sequence (DNA): TGTGCCAGCAGCCAAGATAGCAATAGCAATCAGCCCCAGCATTTT. This sequence encodes CASSQDSNSNQPQHF.

The rearrangement uses TRBV10-3 and TRBJ1-3; weak D call: TRBD1 (5 bases). Trimming took off 3 bases at V and 1 base at J, with 13 bases between the two ends. This CDR3 is built from 16 residues. Germline CDR1 and CDR2: ENHRY and SYGVKD. The CDR3 spells CAISEFDRISGNTIYF. For the CDR3, the DNA is TGTGCCATCAGTGAATTTGACAGAATTTCTGGAAACACCATATATTTT.

The chain carries TRBV6-5 and TRBJ2-1, with D maybe TRBD2 (6 bases). Germline V gene sequence: CDR1 MNHEY, CDR2 SVGAGI. The CDR3 runs to 14 residues. V lost 6 bases and J lost 12, with 21 bases in between. The CDR3 coding sequence is TGTGCCAGCAGCCAACGGGACTCTGGGTTTCGGCAGTTCTTC. Protein sequence: CASSQRDSGFRQFF.

The chain is built from TRBV3-1 (or the pseudogene TRBV3-2) and TRBJ1-1, with TRBD1 as a possible D gene (5 bases). Trimming pared 3 bases from V and 0 bases from J, leaving 11 bases between. Germline assignment: CDR1 LGHDT and CDR2 YNNKEL (reference sequence). The CDR3 runs to 15 residues. The CDR3 DNA is TGTGCCAGCAGCCACCGACAGATCATGAACACTGAAGCTTTCTTT. Translated, it gives CASSHRQIMNTEAFF.

J is TRBJ1-2 and V is TRBV5-4; D is perhaps TRBD1 (5 bases). CDR3 length: 12 amino acids. CDR1 SGHNT and CDR2 YYREEE come from the germline V gene (reference sequence). In DNA form, the CDR3 reads TGTGGCACGCGGGACCAAAACTATGGCTACACCTTC. The encoded protein is CGTRDQNYGYTF.

This chain uses TRBV24-1 with TRBJ1-2; 10 nucleotides line up with TRBD1. Germline V gives CDR1 KGHDR, CDR2 SFDVKD. J was trimmed by 4 bases and V by 5 bases; bases with no gene match: 0. The CDR3 is 13 amino acids. The CDR3 sequence is CATSGDRGYGYTF. CDR3 nucleotide sequence: TGTGCCACCAGTGGGGACAGGGGCTATGGCTACACCTTC.

This clone was picked up one time. The chain uses TRBV25-1 and TRBJ2-1; D gene uncertain. The germline V gene has CDR1 MGHDK and CDR2 SYGVNS. Trimming removed 4 bases from V and 6 bases from J, with 4 bases in between. The CDR3 covers 11 residues. The CDR3 DNA reads TGTGCCAGCAGTGCAGTCAATGAGCAGTTCTTC. Encoded protein: CASSAVNEQFF.

The V call is TRBV5-4, the J call TRBJ2-3; no definite D call. This CDR3 comprises 14 residues. Germline assignment: CDR1 SGHNT and CDR2 YYREEE (reference sequence). V gave up 0 bases and J gave up 2 bases, with 7 bases separating them. CDR3 loop: CASSLAKPTDTQYF. In DNA form, the CDR3 reads TGTGCCAGCAGCTTGGCTAAGCCCACAGATACGCAGTATTTT.

The rearrangement joins TRBV10-3 to TRBJ1-1; 9 bases are shared with TRBD1. With V trimmed by 10 bases and J by 11 bases, 17 bases remained unmatched. The germline V gene has CDR1 ENHRY and CDR2 SYGVKD. This CDR3 region has 14 residues. The CDR3 DNA sequence: TGTGCCAGCAAACAGACAGGGGGGGTGTCAGACGCTTTCTTT. This sequence encodes CASKQTGGVSDAFF.